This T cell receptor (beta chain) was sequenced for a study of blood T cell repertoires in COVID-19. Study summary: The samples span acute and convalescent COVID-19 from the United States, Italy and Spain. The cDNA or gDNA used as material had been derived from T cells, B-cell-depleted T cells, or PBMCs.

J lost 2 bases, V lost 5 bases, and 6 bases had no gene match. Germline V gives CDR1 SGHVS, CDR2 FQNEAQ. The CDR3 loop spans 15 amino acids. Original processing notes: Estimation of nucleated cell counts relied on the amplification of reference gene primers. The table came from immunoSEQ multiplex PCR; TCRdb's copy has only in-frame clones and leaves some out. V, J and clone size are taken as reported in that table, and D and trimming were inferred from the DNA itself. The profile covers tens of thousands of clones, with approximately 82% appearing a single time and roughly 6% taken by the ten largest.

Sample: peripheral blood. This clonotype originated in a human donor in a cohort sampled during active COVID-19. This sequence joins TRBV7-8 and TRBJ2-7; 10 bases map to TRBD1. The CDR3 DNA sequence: TGTGCCAGCAGCCAGGGGGGACAGGGGACCTACGAGCAGTACTTC. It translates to CASSQGGQGTYEQYF.